This TCR beta chain was recorded in a study of cytomegalovirus exposure and HLA in healthy donors. General study points: Serostatus for CMV was the only available immune exposure information. At a 0.05 false discovery rate, a later analysis found 18,000 or so TCR beta sequences to be associated with HLA alleles. In vitro work confirmed that three CMV-associated chains recognize CMV antigens. TCR beta V- and J-gene trimming, according to a later analysis, was linked to a missense DCLRE1C variant.

The CDR3 runs 15 residues. The V and J ends lost 1 base and 2 bases respectively, with 7 bases between them. In germline, CDR1 is SGHNT, CDR2 YYREEE (reference sequence). As to this clone: What it binds is not known.

Researchers ran the PCR with 60 Vbeta and 13 Jbeta primers. The repertoire was sequenced with immunoSEQ multiplex PCR; TCRdb's copy has only in-frame clones and lacks some. The sample lists under 200,000 clones, around 84% occurring once. The sample was PBMCs. The chain recombines TRBV5-4 with TRBJ2-6; D might be TRBD2 (5 bases). This clonotype was obtained from a male donor in good health and CMV-seropositive. In nucleotides, the CDR3 is TGTGCCAGCAGCTTGAAGGGAGCTGGGGCCAACGTCCTGACTTTC. As protein: CASSLKGAGANVLTF.